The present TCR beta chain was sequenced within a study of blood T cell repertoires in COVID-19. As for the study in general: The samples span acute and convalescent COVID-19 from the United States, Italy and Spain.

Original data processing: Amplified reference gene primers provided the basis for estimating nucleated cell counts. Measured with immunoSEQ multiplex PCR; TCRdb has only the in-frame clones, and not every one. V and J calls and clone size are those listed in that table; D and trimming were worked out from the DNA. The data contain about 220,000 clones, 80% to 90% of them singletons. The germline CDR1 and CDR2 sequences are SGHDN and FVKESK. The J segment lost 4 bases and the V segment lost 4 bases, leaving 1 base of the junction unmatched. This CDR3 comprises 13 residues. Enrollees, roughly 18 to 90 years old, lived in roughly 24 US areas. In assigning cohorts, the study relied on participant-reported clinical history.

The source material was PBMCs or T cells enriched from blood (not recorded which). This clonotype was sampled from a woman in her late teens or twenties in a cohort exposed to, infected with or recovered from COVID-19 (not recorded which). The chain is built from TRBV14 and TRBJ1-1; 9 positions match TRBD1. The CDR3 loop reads CASSLTGGTEAFF. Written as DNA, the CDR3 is TGTGCCAGCAGCCTGACAGGGGGCACTGAAGCTTTCTTT. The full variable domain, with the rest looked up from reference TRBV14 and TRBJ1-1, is EAGVTQFPSHSVIEKGQTVTLRCDPISGHDNLYWYRRVMGKEIKFLLHFVKESKQDESGMPNNRFLAERTGGTYSTLKVQPAELEDSGVYFCASSLTGGTEAFFGQGTRLTVV.